The T cell receptor beta chain under discussion was sequenced for a study of tumor and adjacent non-tumor tissue in lung cancer. Across the whole study: The cohort had around twelve adenocarcinoma, a couple of squamous cell and 1 small cell patients.

The CDR3 covers 14 residues. Germline V CDR1 and CDR2: LGHNA, YNFKEQ. Three rounds of nested PCR, following a modified ARM-PCR protocol, produced the TCRbeta library. TCRdb itself ran the multiplex PCR reads through MiXCR, one entry per CDR3 protein. Of approximately 120,000 distinct CDR3 sequences in the sample, 75% were seen once. As concerns this clonotype: The target antigen is unknown. One junction end disagrees with the germline gene, perhaps due to a read error.

This sample's RNA came from whole unsorted tissue. Newly diagnosed lung cancer patients had thoracic surgery in China, August–late 2014, without prior chemotherapy. Findings of the study overall: Normal lung showed higher cumulative top 100 clone frequency than tumor.

The chain uses TRBV4-2 and TRBJ1-5, with 7 bases fitting TRBD1. This clonotype was sampled from a woman aged 55 to 70 with non-small cell lung cancer. Sequencing used lung tumor tissue. CDR3: CASSRRGLGQSQHF. CDR3 DNA: TGTGCCAGCAGCCGGAGGGGGCTGGGTCAGTCCCAGCATTTT.